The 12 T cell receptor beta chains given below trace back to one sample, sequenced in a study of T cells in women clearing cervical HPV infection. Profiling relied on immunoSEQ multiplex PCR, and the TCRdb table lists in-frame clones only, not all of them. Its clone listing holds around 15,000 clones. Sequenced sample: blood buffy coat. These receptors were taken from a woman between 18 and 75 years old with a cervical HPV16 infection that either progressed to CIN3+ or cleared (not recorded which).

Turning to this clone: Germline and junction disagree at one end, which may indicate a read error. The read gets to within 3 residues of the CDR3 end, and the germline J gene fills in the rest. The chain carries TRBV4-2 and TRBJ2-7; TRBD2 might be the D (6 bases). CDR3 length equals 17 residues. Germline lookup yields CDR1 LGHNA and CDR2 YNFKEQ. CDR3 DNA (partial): TGCGCCAGCAGCCAAGAAACTCTGGCGGGAAGAACCTACGAG. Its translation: CASSQETLAGRTYE. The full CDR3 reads CASSQETLAGRTYEQYF.

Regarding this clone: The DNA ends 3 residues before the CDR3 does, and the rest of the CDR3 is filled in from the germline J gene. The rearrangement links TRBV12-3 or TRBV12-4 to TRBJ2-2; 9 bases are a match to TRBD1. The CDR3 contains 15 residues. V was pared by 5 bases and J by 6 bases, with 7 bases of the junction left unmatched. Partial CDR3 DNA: TGTGCCAGCAGTGGGACAGGGATTGTCGCCGGGGAG. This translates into CASSGTGIVAGE. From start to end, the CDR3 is CASSGTGIVAGELFF.

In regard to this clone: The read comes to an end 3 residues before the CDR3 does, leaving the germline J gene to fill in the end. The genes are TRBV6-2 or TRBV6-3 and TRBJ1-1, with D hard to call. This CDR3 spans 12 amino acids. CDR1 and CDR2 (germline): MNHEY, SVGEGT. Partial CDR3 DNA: TGTGCCAGCAGTTACTCGATACTGGTG. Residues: CASSYSILV. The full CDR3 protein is CASSYSILVAFF.

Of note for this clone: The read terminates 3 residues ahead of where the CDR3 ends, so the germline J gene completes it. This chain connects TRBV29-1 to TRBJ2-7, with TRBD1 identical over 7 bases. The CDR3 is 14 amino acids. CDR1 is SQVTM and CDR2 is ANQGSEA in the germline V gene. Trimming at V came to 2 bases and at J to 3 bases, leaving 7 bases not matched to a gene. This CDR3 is CSVECGGQHYEQYF. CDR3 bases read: TGCAGCGTTGAATGTGGGGGACAGCACTACGAG.

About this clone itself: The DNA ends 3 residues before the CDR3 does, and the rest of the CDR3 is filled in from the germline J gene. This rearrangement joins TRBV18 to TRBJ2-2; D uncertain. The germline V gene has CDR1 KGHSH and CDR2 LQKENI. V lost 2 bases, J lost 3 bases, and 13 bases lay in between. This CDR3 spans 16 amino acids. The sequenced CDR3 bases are TGTGCCAGCTCACCAAATTCGCCGGCGGACACCGGGGAG. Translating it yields CASSPNSPADTGE. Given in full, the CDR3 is CASSPNSPADTGELFF.

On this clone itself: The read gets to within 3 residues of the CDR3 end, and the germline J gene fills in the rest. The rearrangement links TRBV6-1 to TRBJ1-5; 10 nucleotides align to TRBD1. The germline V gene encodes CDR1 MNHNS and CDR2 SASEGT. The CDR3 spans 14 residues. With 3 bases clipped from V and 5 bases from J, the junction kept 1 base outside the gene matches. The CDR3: CASSEDRGDQPQHF. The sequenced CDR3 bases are TGTGCCAGCAGTGAGGACAGGGGGGATCAGCCC.

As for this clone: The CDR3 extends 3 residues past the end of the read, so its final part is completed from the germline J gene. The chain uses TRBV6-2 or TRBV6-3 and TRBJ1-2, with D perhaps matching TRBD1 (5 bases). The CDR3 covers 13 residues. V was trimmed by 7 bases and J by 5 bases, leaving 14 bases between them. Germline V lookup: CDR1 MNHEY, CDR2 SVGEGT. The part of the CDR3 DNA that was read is TGTGCCAGCACCCCTTGGGGGGAATATGGC. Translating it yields CASTPWGEYG. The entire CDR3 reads CASTPWGEYGYTF.

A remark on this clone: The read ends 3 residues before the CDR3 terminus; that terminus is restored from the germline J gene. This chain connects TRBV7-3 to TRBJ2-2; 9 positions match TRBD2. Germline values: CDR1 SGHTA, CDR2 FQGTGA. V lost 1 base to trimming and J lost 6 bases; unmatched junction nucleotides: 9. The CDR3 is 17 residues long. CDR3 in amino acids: CASSLNPISGSSGELFF. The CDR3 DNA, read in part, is TGTGCCAGCAGCTTAAATCCCATTAGCGGGAGTTCCGGGGAG.

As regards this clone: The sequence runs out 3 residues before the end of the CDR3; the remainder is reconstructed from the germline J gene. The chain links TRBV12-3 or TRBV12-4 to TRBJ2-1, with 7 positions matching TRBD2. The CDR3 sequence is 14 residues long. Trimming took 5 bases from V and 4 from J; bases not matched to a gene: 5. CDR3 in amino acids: CASSNSGPYNEQFF. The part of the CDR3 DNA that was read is TGTGCCAGCAGTAATAGCGGGCCATACAATGAG.

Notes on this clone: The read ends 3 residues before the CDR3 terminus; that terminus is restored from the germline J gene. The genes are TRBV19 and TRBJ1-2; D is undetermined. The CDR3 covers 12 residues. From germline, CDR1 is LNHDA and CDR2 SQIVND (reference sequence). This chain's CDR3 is CASRQSGETYTF. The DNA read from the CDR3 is TGTGCCAGTAGACAGTCCGGGGAGACC.

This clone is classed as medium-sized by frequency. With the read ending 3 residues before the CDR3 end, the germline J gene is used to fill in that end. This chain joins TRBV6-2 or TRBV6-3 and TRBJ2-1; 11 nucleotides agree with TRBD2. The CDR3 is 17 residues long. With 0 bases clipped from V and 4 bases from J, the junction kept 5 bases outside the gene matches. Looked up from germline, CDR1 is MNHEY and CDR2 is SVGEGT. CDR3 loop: CASSYSPTSGIYNEQFF. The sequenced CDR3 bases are TGTGCCAGCAGTTACTCCCCGACTAGCGGGATATACAATGAG.

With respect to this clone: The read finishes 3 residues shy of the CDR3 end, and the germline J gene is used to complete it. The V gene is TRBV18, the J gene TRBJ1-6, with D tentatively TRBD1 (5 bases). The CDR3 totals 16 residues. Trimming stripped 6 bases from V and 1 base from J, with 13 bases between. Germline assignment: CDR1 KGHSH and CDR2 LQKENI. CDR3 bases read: TGTGCCAGCTCGGGCAGGGCAGAATCCTATAATTCACCC. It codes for CASSGRAESYNSP. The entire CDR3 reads CASSGRAESYNSPLHF.